This entry lists 3 T cell receptor beta chains sequenced from one sample in a study of spatial heterogeneity in lung cancer. Time point here: blood at routine non-recurrence follow-up after resection. Unsorted whole RNA samples from tumor, nontumor lung or frozen PBMC were sequenced. TCRdb reprocessed the 5' RACE reads with MiXCR, giving one entry per CDR3 protein. The repertoire holds around 120,000 distinct CDR3 sequences, with 12% as singletons. Material: PBMCs, obtained at follow-up. The receptors shown here come from a male donor with early-stage non-small cell lung cancer.

This clonotype has at least ten counts. The J gene is TRBJ2-3, the V gene TRBV7-9, with D tentatively TRBD1 (6 bases). Germline V gives CDR1 SEHNR, CDR2 FQNEAQ (reference sequence). The CDR3 runs to 16 residues. The ends were cut back, 5 bases at V and 2 bases at J, with 17 bases in the middle. The CDR3 here is CASSRRTQGTTDTQYF. In DNA form, the CDR3 reads TGTGCCAGCAGCCGAAGGACCCAGGGGACCACAGATACGCAGTATTTT.

This clonotype was found a few times. The chain recombines TRBV7-2 with TRBJ2-3; possibly TRBD1 or TRBD2 for D (6 bases each). Germline CDR1 SGHTA, CDR2 FQGNSA. With 6 bases removed from V and 0 bases from J, the gap between germline ends came to 13 bases. The CDR3 consists of 15 residues. The CDR3 nucleotides are TGTGCCAGCAGGAAAGGGGGAGGAAGCACAGATACGCAGTATTTT. It specifies CASRKGGGSTDTQYF.

The genes are TRBV9 and TRBJ2-2, with D maybe TRBD1 (6 bases). The CDR3 is 15 residues long. CDR1 is SGDLS and CDR2 is YYNGEE in the germline V gene. The V and J ends lost 4 bases and 3 bases respectively, with 13 bases between them. The CDR3 is CASSPPRGDTGELFF. CDR3 DNA: TGTGCCAGCAGCCCACCCAGGGGTGACACCGGGGAGCTGTTTTTT.